These 31 T cell receptor beta chains were sequenced from one sample in a study of T-cell memory formation after mild COVID-19. In TCRdb, the 5' RACE reads were re-called with MiXCR into one record per CDR3 protein. Among about 90,000 distinct CDR3 sequences listed, 13% were seen once. The sample was PBMCs or a T cell subset sorted from them (not recorded which). Every receptor here comes from an adult woman who had mild COVID-19 (a few samples of this study predate the infection). Cell type and time point are not known.

The chain combines TRBV19 with TRBJ2-1; D is undetermined. V was shortened by 3 bases and J by 5 bases, with 17 bases between the two germline ends. Looked up from germline, CDR1 is LNHDA and CDR2 is SQIVND (reference sequence). The CDR3 extends over 16 amino acids. CDR3 region: CASSMLPQSGHNEQFF. CDR3 DNA: TGTGCCAGTAGTATGTTGCCCCAATCGGGTCACAATGAGCAGTTCTTC.

This clonotype has a handful of counts. The chain has TRBV20-1 and TRBJ2-1, with 13 nucleotides matching TRBD2. Germline V gives CDR1 DFQATT, CDR2 SNEGSKA (reference sequence). Unmatched junction bases numbered 8, after V lost 5 bases and J lost 10 bases. The CDR3 has 14 amino acids. This CDR3 is CSAGTSGGAGEQFF. The CDR3 DNA reads TGCAGTGCTGGTACTAGCGGGGGGGCCGGGGAGCAGTTCTTC.

There are a few counts of this clonotype. This rearrangement joins TRBV5-1 to TRBJ2-1, with TRBD1 matching 7 bases. The CDR3 extends over 15 amino acids. After removal of 4 bases from V and 0 bases from J, the junction contained 4 bases not matched to a gene. Germline CDR1 SGHRS, CDR2 YFSETQ. CDR3 bases: TGCGCCAGCAGCACCGGGACAGACTCCTACAATGAGCAGTTCTTC. This sequence encodes CASSTGTDSYNEQFF.

This clonotype was detected only once. The chain couples TRBV24-1 to TRBJ2-5; D gene uncertain. In germline, CDR1 is KGHDR, CDR2 SFDVKD. CDR3 length: 13 amino acids. Deletions cut 3 bases from V and 5 bases from J, with 9 bases between. CDR3 protein: CATSDLLSETQYF. The CDR3 DNA reads as TGTGCCACCAGTGATCTCCTCAGCGAGACCCAGTACTTC.

This chain uses TRBV4-1 with TRBJ1-5, with TRBD1 identical over 10 bases. After removal of 0 bases from V and 6 bases from J, the junction contained 2 bases not matched to a gene. Germline CDR1 MGHRA, CDR2 YSYEKL. The CDR3 sequence is 15 residues long. The CDR3 loop is CASSQDGDRGQPQHF. CDR3 bases: TGCGCCAGCAGCCAAGATGGGGACAGGGGTCAGCCCCAGCATTTT.

The chain carries TRBV4-3 and TRBJ2-1; 11 bases fit TRBD2. Per germline, CDR1 LGHNA and CDR2 YSLEER. With V trimmed by 4 bases and J by 6 bases, 17 bases remained unmatched. The CDR3 runs to 19 residues. CDR3 loop: CASSLQGRLAGGPGNEQFF. In DNA form, the CDR3 reads TGCGCCAGCAGCCTCCAAGGGAGGCTAGCGGGAGGTCCCGGCAATGAGCAGTTCTTC.

This clonotype was counted ten times or more. The chain links TRBV7-8 to TRBJ2-1, with 13 bases aligning to TRBD2. V shed 5 bases, J shed 8 bases, and the junction held 9 bases outside the gene matches. Germline assignment: CDR1 SGHVS and CDR2 FQNEAQ. This CDR3 spans 16 amino acids. CDR3 coding DNA: TGTGCCAGCAGCCCGAGGACTAGCGGGAGTTTCGATGAGCAGTTCTTC. Encoded protein: CASSPRTSGSFDEQFF.

The chain couples TRBV4-3 to TRBJ2-3, with TRBD2 identical over 9 bases. This CDR3 contains 21 residues. Germline CDR1 LGHNA, CDR2 YSLEER. With 5 bases clipped from V and 0 bases from J, the junction kept 21 bases outside the gene matches. DNA of the CDR3: TGCGCCAGCAGCTTCCGGACTAGCGCACTAACGAGAGCCCCTAGCACAGATACGCAGTATTTT. Its translation: CASSFRTSALTRAPSTDTQYF.

This clonotype has at least ten counts. This chain links TRBV7-2 with TRBJ2-1; the D is unclear. The CDR3 is 15 amino acids. V lost 5 bases to trimming and J lost 10 bases, with 21 bases between them. In germline, CDR1 is SGHTA, CDR2 FQGNSA. Here the CDR3 reads CASSVTSRAGEEQFF. CDR3 bases: TGTGCCAGCAGCGTAACCTCTCGGGCAGGCGAGGAGCAGTTCTTC.

There are a few counts of this clonotype. The rearrangement uses TRBV6-5 and TRBJ2-7; D may be TRBD2 (5 bases). Germline V CDR1 and CDR2: MNHEY, SVGAGI. V lost 2 bases and J 5 bases, leaving 10 bases between the germline ends. The CDR3 runs to 13 residues. CDR3 DNA sequence: TGTGCCAGCAGTTACCAGAGCGGAGACGAGCAGTACTTC. Protein product: CASSYQSGDEQYF.

This clonotype was counted between two and nine times. This chain joins TRBV9 and TRBJ2-3; tentatively, D is TRBD1 or TRBD2 (5 bases each). Germline V gene sequence: CDR1 SGDLS, CDR2 YYNGEE. CDR3 length equals 12 residues. The V end lost 10 bases, the J end lost 4 bases, and 13 bases lay between the germline ends. The DNA for the CDR3 is TGTGCCGCTGGGGCGGGTGCAGATACGCAGTATTTT. Encoded protein: CAAGAGADTQYF. Supplemented by reference TRBV9 and TRBJ2-3, the full variable domain reads DSGVTQTPKHLITATGQRVTLRCSPRSGDLSVYWYQQSLDQGLQFLIQYYNGEERAKGNILERFSAQQFPDLHSELNLSSLELGDSALYFCAAGAGADTQYFGPGTRLTVL.

There are many counts of this clonotype. J is TRBJ2-3 and V is TRBV7-9; tentative D call: TRBD1 (5 bases). Germline V gene sequence: CDR1 SEHNR, CDR2 FQNEAQ (reference sequence). V was shortened by 5 bases and J by 3 bases, with 12 bases between the two germline ends. CDR3 length: 14 amino acids. This chain's CDR3 is CASSRTLGTDTQYF. As DNA, the CDR3 is TGTGCCAGCAGCCGGACACTGGGTACAGATACGCAGTATTTT.

This clonotype was counted between two and nine times. The chain has TRBV13 and TRBJ2-3; no firm D call. Germline CDR1 and CDR2: PRHDT and FYEKMQ (reference sequence). The CDR3 has 13 residues. The germline V and J ends were trimmed by 0 bases and 5 bases, with 6 bases remaining between them. CDR3 sequence reads: CASSLGRGDTQYF. CDR3 nucleotide sequence: TGTGCCAGCAGCTTAGGCCGCGGAGATACGCAGTATTTT.

This clonotype was seen more than once but under ten times. Here the CDR3 DNA reads TGTGCCAGCAGCGTAGGGGATTCCCTGAACACTGAAGCTTTCTTT. Translation: CASSVGDSLNTEAFF. The V gene is TRBV9, the J gene TRBJ1-1, with D uncertain. V was shortened by 0 bases and J by 0 bases, with 9 bases between the two germline ends. The CDR3 extends over 15 amino acids. Germline CDR1 and CDR2: SGDLS and YYNGEE.

This clonotype has only a few counts. CDR3 in DNA: TGTGCCACCAGCAGAGTGGGACAGGGGGCCGCCCTGAACACTGAAGCTTTCTTT. This encodes CATSRVGQGAALNTEAFF. The chain uses TRBV15 and TRBJ1-1; 12 nucleotides match TRBD1. The CDR3 is made up of 18 amino acids. Germline V CDR1 and CDR2: LNHNV, YYDKDF (reference sequence). Trimming took 1 base from V and 0 from J; bases not matched to a gene: 6.

The chain links TRBV19 to TRBJ1-1; 8 bases line up with TRBD1. CDR1 and CDR2 (germline): LNHDA, SQIVND (reference sequence). V lost 9 bases to trimming and J lost 8 bases; unmatched junction nucleotides: 14. The CDR3 is 14 amino acids. The CDR3 spells CASQNYQGALEAFF. DNA for the CDR3: TGTGCCAGCCAAAACTATCAGGGGGCCTTAGAAGCTTTCTTT.

This clonotype was counted between two and nine times. J is TRBJ2-2 and V is TRBV2, with 8 bases aligning to TRBD1. From germline, CDR1 is SNHLY and CDR2 FYNNEI. The J segment lost 5 bases and the V segment lost 10 bases, leaving 18 bases of the junction unmatched. The CDR3 length is 17 residues. CDR3 bases: TGTGCCATCCACCAGTGGGGCCCTACAGGGGGTACCGGGGAGCTGTTTTTT. It codes for CAIHQWGPTGGTGELFF.

V and J are TRBV7-6 and TRBJ2-4; 14 nucleotides align to TRBD2. J gave up 3 bases and V 5 bases, and 12 bases lay outside the gene matches. From germline, CDR1 is SGHVS and CDR2 FNYEAQ. The CDR3 sequence is 19 residues long. CDR3 in amino acids: CASSRHPGLAGEVKNIQYF. CDR3 DNA sequence: TGTGCCAGCAGCCGCCACCCGGGACTAGCGGGGGAGGTCAAAAACATTCAGTACTTC.

The table lists this clonotype with a few counts. This sequence joins TRBV4-3 and TRBJ2-3, with 11 nucleotides matching TRBD2. V lost 0 bases, J lost 5 bases, and 7 bases stayed unmatched. Germline lookup yields CDR1 LGHNA and CDR2 YSLEER. The CDR3 contains 17 residues. CDR3 bases: TGCGCCAGCAGCCAAGATAGAGGCCTAGCGGGAGGAGATACGCAGTATTTT. This translates into CASSQDRGLAGGDTQYF.

This chain connects TRBV6-5 to TRBJ2-5, with D perhaps TRBD1 (6 bases). The CDR3 consists of 14 residues. Trimming took 10 bases from V and 4 from J, leaving 19 bases between them. CDR1 is MNHEY and CDR2 is SVGAGI in the germline V gene. The CDR3 region is CATAPTGWPETQYF. The CDR3 nucleotides read TGTGCCACCGCCCCGACAGGCTGGCCAGAGACCCAGTACTTC.

This clonotype was found a few times. V is TRBV4-2 and J is TRBJ2-1, with TRBD2 matching 12 bases. In germline, CDR1 is LGHNA, CDR2 YNFKEQ. CDR3 size: 17 residues. Trimming cost V 5 bases and J 2 bases; bases outside gene matches: 7. CDR3: CASSSSSGGGAYNEQFF. CDR3 sequence (DNA): TGTGCCAGCAGCTCGTCTAGCGGGGGGGGTGCCTACAATGAGCAGTTCTTC.

About this clonotype itself: The CDR3 does not close with the conserved phenylalanine or tryptophan, likely indicating a read error. The DNA is omitted, as the CDR3 cannot be located on it reliably, and the CDR3 follows TCRdb's listing. V gene TRBV2 combines with J gene TRBJ2-7. Germline V gene sequence: CDR1 SNHLY, CDR2 FYNNEI. The CDR3 numbers 8 amino acids, ends counted. CDR3 protein: CASTLGKG.

The J gene is TRBJ2-7, the V gene TRBV20-1; 10 bases match TRBD1. The germline gives CDR1 DFQATT, CDR2 SNEGSKA (reference sequence). J was trimmed by 4 bases and V by 3 bases; bases with no gene match: 3. CDR3 size: 13 residues. In DNA form, the CDR3 reads TGCAGTGCTAGGGGACAGGGGATTTACGAGCAGTACTTC. This codes for CSARGQGIYEQYF.

The chain uses TRBV7-9 and TRBJ2-1; TRBD2 might be the D (6 bases). Germline V lookup: CDR1 SEHNR, CDR2 FQNEAQ (reference sequence). The CDR3 extends over 14 amino acids. Trimming pared 5 bases from V and 2 bases from J, leaving 10 bases between. The CDR3 loop reads CASSPGLPYNEQFF. The CDR3 DNA follows: TGTGCCAGCAGCCCCGGACTACCCTACAATGAGCAGTTCTTC.

This clonotype has only a few counts. The V gene is TRBV20-1, the J gene TRBJ1-1, with D unresolved. The germline V gene has CDR1 DFQATT and CDR2 SNEGSKA (reference sequence). The V and J ends lost 0 bases and 1 base respectively, with 9 bases between them. The CDR3 length is 14 residues. The CDR3, as DNA: TGCAGTGCTAGAGATCATTGGGGGAACACTGAAGCTTTCTTT. It encodes CSARDHWGNTEAFF.

This clonotype was counted between two and nine times. The chain has TRBV7-8 and TRBJ2-1, with D hard to call. Trimming cost V 5 bases and J 10 bases, with 15 bases left between them. This CDR3 is 13 amino acids long. CDR1 SGHVS and CDR2 FQNEAQ come from the germline V gene. The CDR3 loop is CASSLGRLGEQFF. CDR3 sequence (DNA): TGTGCCAGCAGCCTAGGAAGATTAGGGGAGCAGTTCTTC.

This clonotype was seen a handful of times. This chain joins TRBV12-3 or TRBV12-4 and TRBJ2-7, with 7 nucleotides matching TRBD1. V lost 3 bases to trimming and J lost 7 bases; unmatched junction nucleotides: 12. The CDR3 contains 15 residues. The CDR3, as DNA: TGTGCCAGCAGTTTTACCTCCGGGACAGATTTTGAGCAGTACTTC. Protein sequence: CASSFTSGTDFEQYF.

The V and J genes are TRBV6-2 or TRBV6-3 and TRBJ2-7; either TRBD1 or TRBD2 may supply D (5 bases each). The CDR3 is made up of 14 amino acids. V was trimmed by 6 bases and J by 0 bases, leaving 12 bases between them. Germline CDR1 reads MNHEY; CDR2 reads SVGEGT. The CDR3 spells CASRRKGSSYEQYF. The CDR3 DNA is TGTGCCAGCAGGCGGAAGGGGAGCTCCTACGAGCAGTACTTC.

This clonotype was found a few times. The genes are TRBV5-5 and TRBJ1-4; a weak D match, TRBD1 (6 bases). The V end lost 3 bases, the J end lost 8 bases, and 17 bases lay between the germline ends. This CDR3 comprises 15 residues. Germline CDR1 and CDR2: SGHKS and YYEKEE (reference sequence). The DNA of the CDR3 is TGTGCCAGCAGCTGGGGGGCGACAGTTTGGGAAAAACTGTTTTTT. The encoded protein is CASSWGATVWEKLFF.

V is TRBV12-3 or TRBV12-4 and J is TRBJ2-2, with D unresolved. The CDR3 loop spans 15 amino acids. The ends were cut back, 3 bases at V and 0 bases at J, with 8 bases in the middle. The CDR3 nucleotides are TGTGCCAGCAGTTTTAACGCTGCGAACACCGGGGAGCTGTTTTTT. As protein: CASSFNAANTGELFF.

The chain has TRBV5-5 and TRBJ1-1; perhaps TRBD1 as D (6 bases). Trimming stripped 0 bases from V and 6 bases from J, with 15 bases between. Germline V lookup: CDR1 SGHKS, CDR2 YYEKEE (reference sequence). The CDR3 has 15 residues. The DNA of the CDR3 is TGTGCCAGCAGCTTGGAGGCCGCGGGGGCCTCTGAAGCTTTCTTT. It yields the protein CASSLEAAGASEAFF.